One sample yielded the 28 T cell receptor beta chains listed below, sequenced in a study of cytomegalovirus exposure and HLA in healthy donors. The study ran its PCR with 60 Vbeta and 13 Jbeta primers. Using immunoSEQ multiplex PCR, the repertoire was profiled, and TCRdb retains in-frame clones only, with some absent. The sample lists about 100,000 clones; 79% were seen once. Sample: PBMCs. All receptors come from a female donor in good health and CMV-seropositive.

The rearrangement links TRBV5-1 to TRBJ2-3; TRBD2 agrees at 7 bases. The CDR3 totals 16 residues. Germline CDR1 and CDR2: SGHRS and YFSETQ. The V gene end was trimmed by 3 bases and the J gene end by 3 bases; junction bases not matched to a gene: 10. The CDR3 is CASSSGPRGVTDTQYF. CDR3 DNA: TGCGCCAGCAGCTCCGGGCCCCGGGGGGTAACAGATACGCAGTATTTT.

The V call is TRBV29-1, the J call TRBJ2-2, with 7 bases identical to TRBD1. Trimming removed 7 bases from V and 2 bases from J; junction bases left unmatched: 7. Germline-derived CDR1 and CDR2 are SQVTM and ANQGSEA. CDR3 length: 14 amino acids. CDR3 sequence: CSAYRDRNTGELFF. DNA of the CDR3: TGCAGCGCTTACCGGGACAGAAACACCGGGGAGCTGTTTTTT.

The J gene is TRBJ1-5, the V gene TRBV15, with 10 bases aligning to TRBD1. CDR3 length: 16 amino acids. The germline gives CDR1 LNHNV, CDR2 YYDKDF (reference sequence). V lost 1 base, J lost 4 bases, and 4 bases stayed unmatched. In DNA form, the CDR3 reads TGTGCCACCAGCAGAGGGGACAGGGGACAGAATCAGCCCCAGCATTTT. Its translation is CATSRGDRGQNQPQHF. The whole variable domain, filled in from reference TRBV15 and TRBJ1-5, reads DAMVIQNPRYQVTQFGKPVTLSCSQTLNHNVMYWYQQKSSQAPKLLFHYYDKDFNNEADTPDNFQSRRPNTSFCFLDIRSPGLGDTAMYLCATSRGDRGQNQPQHFGDGTRLSIL.

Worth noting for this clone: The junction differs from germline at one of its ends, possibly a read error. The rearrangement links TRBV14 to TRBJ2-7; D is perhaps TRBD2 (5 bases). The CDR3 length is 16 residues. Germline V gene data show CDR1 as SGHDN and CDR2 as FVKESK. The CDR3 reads CACSQSESSHTYEQYF. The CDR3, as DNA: TGTGCCTGCAGCCAAAGTGAGTCTAGCCATACCTACGAGCAGTACTTC.

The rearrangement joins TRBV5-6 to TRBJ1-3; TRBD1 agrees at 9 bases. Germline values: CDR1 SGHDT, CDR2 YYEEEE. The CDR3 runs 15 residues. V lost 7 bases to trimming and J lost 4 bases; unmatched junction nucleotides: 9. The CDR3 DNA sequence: TGTGCCAGCCACTACAGGGGGCGAGAAGGAAACACCATATATTTT. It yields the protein CASHYRGREGNTIYF.

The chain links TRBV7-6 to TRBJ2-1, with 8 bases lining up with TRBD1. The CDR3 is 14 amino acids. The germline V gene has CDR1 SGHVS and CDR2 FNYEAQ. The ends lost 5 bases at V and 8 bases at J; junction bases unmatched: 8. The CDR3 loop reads CASSPDRVGDEQFF. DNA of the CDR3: TGTGCCAGCAGCCCGGACAGGGTGGGGGATGAGCAGTTCTTC.

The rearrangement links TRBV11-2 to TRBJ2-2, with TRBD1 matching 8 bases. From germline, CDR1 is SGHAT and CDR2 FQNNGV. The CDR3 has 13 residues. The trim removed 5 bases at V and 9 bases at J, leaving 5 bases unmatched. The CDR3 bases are TGTGCCAGCAGCCACGGACAGGGCAGGGAGCTGTTTTTT. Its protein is CASSHGQGRELFF. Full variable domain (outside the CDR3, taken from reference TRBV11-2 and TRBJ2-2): EAGVAQSPRYKIIEKRQSVAFWCNPISGHATLYWYQQILGQGPKLLIQFQNNGVVDDSQLPKDRFSAERLKGVDSTLKIQPAKLEDSAVYLCASSHGQGRELFFGEGSRLTVL.

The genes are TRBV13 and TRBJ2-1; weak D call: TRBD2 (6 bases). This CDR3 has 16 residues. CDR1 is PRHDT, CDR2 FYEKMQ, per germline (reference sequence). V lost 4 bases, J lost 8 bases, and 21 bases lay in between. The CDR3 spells CASSWGDRGAVDEQFF. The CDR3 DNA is TGTGCCAGCAGCTGGGGGGACCGTGGGGCGGTGGATGAGCAGTTCTTC.

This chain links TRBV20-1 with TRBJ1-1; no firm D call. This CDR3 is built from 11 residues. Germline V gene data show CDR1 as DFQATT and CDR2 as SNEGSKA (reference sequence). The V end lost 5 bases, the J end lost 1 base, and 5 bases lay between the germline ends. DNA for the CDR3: TGCAGTGCTGAGGGGAACACTGAAGCTTTCTTT. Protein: CSAEGNTEAFF.

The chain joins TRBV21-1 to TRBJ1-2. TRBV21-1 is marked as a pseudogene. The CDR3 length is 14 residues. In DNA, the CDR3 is TGTGCCAGCAGCAAAGGGGTGGGTAAGCGTGGCTACACCTTC. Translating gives CASSKGVGKRGYTF.

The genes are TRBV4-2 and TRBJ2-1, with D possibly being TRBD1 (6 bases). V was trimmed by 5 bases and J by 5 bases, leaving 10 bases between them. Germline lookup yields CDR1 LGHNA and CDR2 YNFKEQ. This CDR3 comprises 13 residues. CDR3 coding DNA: TGTGCCAGCAGCTTCCGGGACAACAATGAGCAGTTCTTC. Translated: CASSFRDNNEQFF.

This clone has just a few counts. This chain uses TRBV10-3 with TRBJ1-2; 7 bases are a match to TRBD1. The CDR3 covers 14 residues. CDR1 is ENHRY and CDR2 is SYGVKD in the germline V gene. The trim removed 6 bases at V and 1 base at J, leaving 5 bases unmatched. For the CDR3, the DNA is TGTGCCATCAGGACTGGACAGGTTAACTATGGCTACACCTTC. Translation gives CAIRTGQVNYGYTF.

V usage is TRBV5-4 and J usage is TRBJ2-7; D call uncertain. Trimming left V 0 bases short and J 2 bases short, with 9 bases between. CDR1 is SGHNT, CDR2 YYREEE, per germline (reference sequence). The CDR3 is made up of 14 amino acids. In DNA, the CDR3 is TGTGCCAGCAGCTTGGGAACTCTAACCTACGAGCAGTACTTC. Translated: CASSLGTLTYEQYF.

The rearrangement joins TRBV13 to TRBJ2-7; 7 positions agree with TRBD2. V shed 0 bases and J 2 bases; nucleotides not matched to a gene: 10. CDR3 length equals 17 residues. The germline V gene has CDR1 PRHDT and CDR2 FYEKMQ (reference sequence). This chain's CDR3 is CASSLGGRARTAYEQYF. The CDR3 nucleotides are TGTGCCAGCAGCTTAGGAGGGAGGGCTCGAACCGCCTACGAGCAGTACTTC.

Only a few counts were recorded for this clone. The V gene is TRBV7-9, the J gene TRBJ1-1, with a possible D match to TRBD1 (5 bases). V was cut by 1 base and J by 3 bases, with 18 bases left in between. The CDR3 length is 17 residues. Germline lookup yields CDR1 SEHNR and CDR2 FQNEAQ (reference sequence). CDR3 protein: CASSLGGSARGDTEAFF. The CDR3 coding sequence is TGTGCCAGCAGCTTAGGAGGCTCAGCCCGGGGGGACACTGAAGCTTTCTTT.

The CDR3 nucleotides read TGTGCCTGGAGTGAAGCGGGACATACTGCCTACACCTTC. Translating it yields CAWSEAGHTAYTF. This rearrangement joins TRBV30 to TRBJ1-2, with D maybe TRBD1 (6 bases). The V gene's germline CDR1 is GTSNPN and CDR2 SVGIG (reference sequence). Deletions cut 1 base from V and 10 bases from J, with 16 bases between. There are 13 residues in the CDR3.

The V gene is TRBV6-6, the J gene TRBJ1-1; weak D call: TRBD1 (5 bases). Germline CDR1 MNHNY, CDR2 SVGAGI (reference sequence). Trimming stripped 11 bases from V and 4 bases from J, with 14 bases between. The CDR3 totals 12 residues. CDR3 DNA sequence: TGTGCCGGGGCCTGGGGGGGCACTGAAGCTTTCTTT. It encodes CAGAWGGTEAFF.

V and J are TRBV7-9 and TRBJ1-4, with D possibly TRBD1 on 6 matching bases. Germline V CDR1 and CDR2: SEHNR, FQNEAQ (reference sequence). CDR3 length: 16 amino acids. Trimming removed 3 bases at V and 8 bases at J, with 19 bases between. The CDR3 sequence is CASSFNPGQMGEKLFF. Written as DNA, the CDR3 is TGTGCCAGCAGCTTTAACCCGGGACAAATGGGGGAAAAACTGTTTTTT.

The CDR3 region has the DNA TGTGCCAGCCAACACCGGGACAGGGCCGTCACTAATGAAAAACTGTTTTTT. Translating gives CASQHRDRAVTNEKLFF. The chain recombines TRBV19 with TRBJ1-4; TRBD1 aligns across 9 bases. Trimming cost V 9 bases and J 2 bases; bases outside gene matches: 13. The CDR3 runs 17 residues. Germline CDR1 reads LNHDA; CDR2 reads SQIVND (reference sequence).

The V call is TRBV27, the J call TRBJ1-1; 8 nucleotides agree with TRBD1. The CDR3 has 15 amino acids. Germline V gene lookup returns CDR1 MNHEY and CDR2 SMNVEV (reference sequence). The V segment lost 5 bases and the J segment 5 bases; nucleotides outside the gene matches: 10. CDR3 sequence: CASSPRTGSRTEAFF. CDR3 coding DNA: TGTGCCAGCAGTCCCCGGACAGGGTCTAGGACTGAAGCTTTCTTT.

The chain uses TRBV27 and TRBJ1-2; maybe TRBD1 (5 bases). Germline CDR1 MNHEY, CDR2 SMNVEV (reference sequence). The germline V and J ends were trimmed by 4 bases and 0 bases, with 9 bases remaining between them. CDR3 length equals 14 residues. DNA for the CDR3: TGTGCCAGCAGTTCTTGGGGCTCTAACTATGGCTACACCTTC. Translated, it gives CASSSWGSNYGYTF.

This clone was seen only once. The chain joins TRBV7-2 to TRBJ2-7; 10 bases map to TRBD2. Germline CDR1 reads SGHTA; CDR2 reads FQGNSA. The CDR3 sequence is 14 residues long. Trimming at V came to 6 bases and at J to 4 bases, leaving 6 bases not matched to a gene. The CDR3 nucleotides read TGTGCCAGCAGTCGAACTAGCGGGGTTTACGAGCAGTACTTC. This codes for CASSRTSGVYEQYF. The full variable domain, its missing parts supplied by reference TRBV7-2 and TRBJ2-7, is GAGVSQSPSNKVTEKGKDVELRCDPISGHTALYWYRQSLGQGLEFLIYFQGNSAPDKSGLPSDRFSAERTGGSVSTLTIQRTQQEDSAVYLCASSRTSGVYEQYFGPGTRLTVT.

This CDR3 reads CASSLNDFYGYTF. Here the CDR3 DNA reads TGTGCCAGCAGTCTAAATGACTTCTATGGCTACACCTTC. This chain uses TRBV6-1 with TRBJ1-2, with no clear D. This CDR3 comprises 13 residues. CDR1 is MNHNS and CDR2 is SASEGT in the germline V gene. Trimming removed 5 bases at V and 4 bases at J, with 11 bases between.

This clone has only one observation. The CDR3 sequence is CASSPIVWTSSGNTIYF. CDR3 bases: TGTGCCAGCAGCCCTATCGTGTGGACAAGCTCTGGAAACACCATATATTTT. The J gene is TRBJ1-3, the V gene TRBV7-6; a possible D gene is TRBD1 (5 bases). The V end was cut by 5 bases, the J end by 0 bases, with 17 bases between. There are 17 residues in the CDR3. CDR1 is SGHVS and CDR2 is FNYEAQ in the germline V gene.

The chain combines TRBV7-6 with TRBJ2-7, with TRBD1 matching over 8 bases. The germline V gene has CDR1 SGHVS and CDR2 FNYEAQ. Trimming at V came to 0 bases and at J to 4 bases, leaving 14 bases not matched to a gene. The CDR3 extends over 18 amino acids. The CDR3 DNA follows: TGTGCCAGCAGCTTAGCCCCTCCAGGACAGGGAATTGGGTACGAGCAGTACTTC. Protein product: CASSLAPPGQGIGYEQYF.

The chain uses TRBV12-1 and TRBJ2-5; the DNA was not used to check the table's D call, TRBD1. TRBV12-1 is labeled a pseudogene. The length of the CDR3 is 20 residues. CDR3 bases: TGTGCCAGCAGCTTTGCGCGACACCGGGCGGCAGGGAAAGGGCAAGAGACCCAGTACTTC. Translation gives CASSFARHRAAGKGQETQYF.

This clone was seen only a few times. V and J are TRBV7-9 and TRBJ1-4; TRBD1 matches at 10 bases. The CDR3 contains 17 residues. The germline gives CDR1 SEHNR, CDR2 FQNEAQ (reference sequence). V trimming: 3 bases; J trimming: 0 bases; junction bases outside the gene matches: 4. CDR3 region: CASSFRQGASTNEKLFF. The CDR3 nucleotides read TGTGCCAGCAGCTTCAGACAGGGGGCGTCAACTAATGAAAAACTGTTTTTT.

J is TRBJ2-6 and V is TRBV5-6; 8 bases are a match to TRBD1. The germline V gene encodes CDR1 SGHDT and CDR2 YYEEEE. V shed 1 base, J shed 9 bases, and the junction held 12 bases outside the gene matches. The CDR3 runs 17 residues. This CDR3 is CASSLWDRSIRGNVLTF. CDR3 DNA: TGTGCCAGCAGCTTGTGGGACAGGTCTATTCGTGGCAACGTCCTGACTTTC.